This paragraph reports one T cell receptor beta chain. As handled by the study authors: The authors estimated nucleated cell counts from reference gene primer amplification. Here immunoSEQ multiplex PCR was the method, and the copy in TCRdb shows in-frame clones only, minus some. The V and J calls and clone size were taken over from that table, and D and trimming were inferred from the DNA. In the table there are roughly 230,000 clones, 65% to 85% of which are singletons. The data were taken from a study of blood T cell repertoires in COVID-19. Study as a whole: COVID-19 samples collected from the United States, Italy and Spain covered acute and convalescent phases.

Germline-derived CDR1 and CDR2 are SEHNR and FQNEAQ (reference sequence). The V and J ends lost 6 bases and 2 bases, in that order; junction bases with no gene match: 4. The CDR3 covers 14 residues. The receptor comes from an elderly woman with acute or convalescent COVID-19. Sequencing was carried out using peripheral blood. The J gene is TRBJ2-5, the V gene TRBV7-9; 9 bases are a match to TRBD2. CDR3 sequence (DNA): TGTGCCAGCAGGCGACTAGCGGCACAAGAGACCCAGTACTTC. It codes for CASRRLAAQETQYF.